This T cell receptor (beta chain) was obtained from a study of T cell responses to AZD1222 COVID-19 vaccine. As for the study in general: Second doses that came at about 4 or about 12 weeks were put together.

Concerning this clone itself: Its cognate antigen is unknown.

This table comes from immunoSEQ multiplex PCR, and its TCRdb copy is limited to in-frame clones, with some not included. The table lists 100,000 or so clones, roughly 82% of them singletons. Study-wide findings and caveats: The study identified only five to seven AZD1222 recipients as seropositive at baseline. The study reported that nearly half of spike-specific TCRs target unmutated variant regions.

The CDR3 contains 14 residues. V was clipped by 6 bases and J by 0 bases, with 8 bases between them. CDR1 SNHLY and CDR2 FYNNEI come from the germline V gene. The input for sequencing was peripheral blood, taken on day 0 of AZD1222 vaccination. The chain recombines TRBV2 with TRBJ2-2; maybe TRBD1 (6 bases). The clonotype was recovered from an adult in good health. This CDR3 reads CASRGQPNTGELFF. Here the CDR3 DNA reads TGTGCCAGCAGAGGACAGCCGAACACCGGGGAGCTGTTTTTT.